The text below deals with one T cell receptor beta chain. The target of this receptor is not known. No per-base quality is available; no much larger clone lies one base away. This entry is derived from a study of beta chain features in type 1 diabetes (dated by TCRdb to 2016 to 2019). About the investigation overall: No differences in mean age, gender distribution, total cell number or subset yield were found between patients and healthy donors. In the study, recently diagnosed type 1 diabetes patients and matched healthy donors were compared on the TCRB repertoires of their sorted circulating CD4+ T cell subsets. Naive and central memory subsets were obtained from all 30 or so donors, but regulatory and stem cell-like memory subsets were isolated from only 8 patients and about eight healthy donors. Across all samples, 107,917,701 sorted cells were examined, and cell number per subset correlated strongly with RNA yield. The full study reports these points: Because cDNA was sequenced instead of genomic DNA, highly expressing activated cells could be over-represented, though the groups showed no difference in activation or CD3 levels. Because small numbers of individuals were included in the HLA sub-analyses, any influence of HLA type on TCRB rearrangement was left unresolved. Type 1 diabetes patients showed a moderate but significant shortening of TCRB CDR3 length in all four CD4+ subsets. Patients with type 1 diabetes made fewer insertions and deleted more nucleotides at VDJ recombination sites, implying thymic rearrangement abnormalities. The naive, central memory and regulatory TCRB repertoires appeared to resemble one another more closely among patients than among healthy donors. PCR might favor shorter templates, but patient and control samples were amplified and corrected together, so any skew would affect both groups equally.

All of the isolated RNA was reverse transcribed with the High Capacity cDNA Reverse Transcription Kit, so expressed TCRB transcripts were sequenced. Deep immunoSEQ sequencing was performed on naive, central memory and regulatory T cell samples, with an average of around 3.4 million total reads per sample. After sorted cells were lysed in RLT buffer, RNA was extracted with DNase-treated RNeasy Micro or Mini kits, with the choice depending on cell number. Each cell subset was processed separately to prevent cross-contamination, with patient and healthy donor samples processed together. The immunoSEQ multiplex PCR was used to amplify TCRB sequences from cDNA, yielding 87-bp fragments that span the CDR3 region. Sequencing of the amplicons was done on the Illumina HiSeq platform. The original pipeline was this. Synthetic template baselines were used to correct PCR bias computationally, reads within Hamming distance 2 were collapsed, and singletons that could not be merged were discarded. Reads were aligned against IMGT to assign V, D and J genes, CDR3 length and insertions or deletions at six rearrangement sites. Within each subset, clonotype counts were normalized to the number of sorted cells before true diversity and Gini coefficients were calculated with the tcR R package. The overlap coefficient, calculated on TCRB nucleotide sequences, was used to quantify repertoire sharing. Out-of-frame TCRB sequences from naive cells were analyzed as a proxy for the pre-selection repertoire. In TCRdb, the immuneACCESS table is reduced to in-frame sequences with V and J assigned. These tables do not hold every clone; where another copy was compared, an unresolved V gene accounts for under half, and the others remain unexplained. V, J and clone size derive from that table, while D and trimming were established from the DNA sequence. For this sample there are under 250,000 clones; roughly 15% appear just once. Around 0.026% of the sample comes from the top ten.

Each donor gave one peripheral blood draw, averaging roughly 0.11 L, which was collected into heparinised tubes. Naive, central memory, regulatory and stem cell-like memory CD4+ T cells were sorted on a BD FACSAria II using a panel including CD45RO, CCR7, CD25, CD127, CD95 and CD27. Every sorted population had a purity above 98%. PBMCs were separated immediately by Lymphoprep density gradient centrifugation and were stained directly, without being cultured. Samples were stained and sorted in pairs, with one healthy donor and one patient per experiment, so that batch effects were minimized. CDR1 and CDR2 are read off the germline V gene as ENHRY and SYGVKD. V is trimmed back by 7 bases and J by 5 bases, and the junction contains 11 bases that no gene match accounts for. Taken from cysteine to phenylalanine, the CDR3 has 15 residues. The DNA shown is the 45-base CDR3, in frame from base 1.

The rearrangement combines TRBV10-3 with TRBJ2-5, and 9 bases in between align with TRBD1. The receptor comes from a woman in her 40s in good health. Input material: naive CD4+ T cells from blood. The label giving this sample's cell subset or site can be read as: true naive CD4+ T cells. The sequenced DNA is TGTGCCATCAACCCGGGACAGGGTTTGGGGGAGACCCAGTACTTC. Its translation is CAINPGQGLGETQYF.